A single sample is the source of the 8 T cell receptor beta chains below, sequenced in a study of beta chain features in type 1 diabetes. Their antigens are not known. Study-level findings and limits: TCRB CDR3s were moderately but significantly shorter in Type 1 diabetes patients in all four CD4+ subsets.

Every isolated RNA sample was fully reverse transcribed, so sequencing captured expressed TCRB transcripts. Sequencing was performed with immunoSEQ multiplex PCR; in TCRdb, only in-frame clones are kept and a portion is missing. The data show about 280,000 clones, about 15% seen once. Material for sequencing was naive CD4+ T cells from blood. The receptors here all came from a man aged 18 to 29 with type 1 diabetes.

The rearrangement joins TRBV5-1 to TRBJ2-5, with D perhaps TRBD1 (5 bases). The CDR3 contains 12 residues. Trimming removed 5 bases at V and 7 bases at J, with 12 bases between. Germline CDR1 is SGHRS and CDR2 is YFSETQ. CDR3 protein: CASRVDMGTQYF. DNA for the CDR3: TGCGCCAGCAGAGTGGACATGGGGACCCAGTACTTC.

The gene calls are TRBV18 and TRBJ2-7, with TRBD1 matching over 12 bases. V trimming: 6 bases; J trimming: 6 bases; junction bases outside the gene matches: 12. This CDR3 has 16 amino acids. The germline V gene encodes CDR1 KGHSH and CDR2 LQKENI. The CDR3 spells CASSRIPGTGGAEQYF. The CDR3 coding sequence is TGTGCCAGCTCCAGAATCCCCGGGACAGGGGGCGCCGAGCAGTACTTC. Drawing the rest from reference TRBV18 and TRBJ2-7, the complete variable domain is NAGVMQNPRHLVRRRGQEARLRCSPMKGHSHVYWYRQLPEEGLKFMVYLQKENIIDESGMPKERFSAEFPKEGPSILRIQQVVRGDSAAYFCASSRIPGTGGAEQYFGPGTRLTVT.

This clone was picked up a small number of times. The chain's CDR3 is CASSPIAQRGSYEQYF. The CDR3 DNA reads TGCGCCAGCAGCCCGATCGCCCAGCGGGGGTCCTACGAGCAGTACTTC. The V gene is TRBV5-1, the J gene TRBJ2-7, with 8 positions matching TRBD2. There are 16 residues in the CDR3. Trimming cost V 4 bases and J 1 base; bases outside gene matches: 10. Germline-derived CDR1 and CDR2 are SGHRS and YFSETQ.

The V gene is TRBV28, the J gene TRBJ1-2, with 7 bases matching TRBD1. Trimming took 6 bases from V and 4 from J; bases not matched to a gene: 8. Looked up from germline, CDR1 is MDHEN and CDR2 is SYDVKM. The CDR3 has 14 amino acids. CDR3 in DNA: TGTGCCAGCAGCCAGGGGGGTTTCGGCTATGGCTACACCTTC. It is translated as CASSQGGFGYGYTF.

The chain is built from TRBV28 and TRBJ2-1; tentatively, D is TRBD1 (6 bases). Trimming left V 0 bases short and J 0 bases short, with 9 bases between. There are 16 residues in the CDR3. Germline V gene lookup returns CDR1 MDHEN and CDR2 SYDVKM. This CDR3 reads CASSLWWTDSYNEQFF. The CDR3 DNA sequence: TGTGCCAGCAGTTTATGGTGGACAGACTCCTACAATGAGCAGTTCTTC.

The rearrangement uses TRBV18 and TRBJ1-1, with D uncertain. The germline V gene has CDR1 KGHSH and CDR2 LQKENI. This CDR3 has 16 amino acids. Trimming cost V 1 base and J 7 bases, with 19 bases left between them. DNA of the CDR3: TGTGCCAGCTCACCACTCCCCGACGTTATAAGAGGTGAAGCTTTCTTT. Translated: CASSPLPDVIRGEAFF.

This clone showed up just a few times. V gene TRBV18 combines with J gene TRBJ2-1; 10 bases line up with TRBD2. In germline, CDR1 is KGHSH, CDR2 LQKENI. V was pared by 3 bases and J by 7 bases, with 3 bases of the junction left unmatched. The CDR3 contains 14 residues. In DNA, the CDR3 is TGTGCCAGCTCACCCAGCGGGAGGGGGAATGAGCAGTTCTTC. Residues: CASSPSGRGNEQFF. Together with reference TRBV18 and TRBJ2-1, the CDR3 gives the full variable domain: NAGVMQNPRHLVRRRGQEARLRCSPMKGHSHVYWYRQLPEEGLKFMVYLQKENIIDESGMPKERFSAEFPKEGPSILRIQQVVRGDSAAYFCASSPSGRGNEQFFGPGTRLTVL.

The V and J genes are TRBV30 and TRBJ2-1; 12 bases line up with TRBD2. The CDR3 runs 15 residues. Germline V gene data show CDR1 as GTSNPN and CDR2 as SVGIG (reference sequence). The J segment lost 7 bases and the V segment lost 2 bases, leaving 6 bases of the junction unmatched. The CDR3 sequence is CAWSQGGTSGNEQFF. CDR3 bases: TGTGCCTGGAGTCAAGGGGGGACTAGCGGGAATGAGCAGTTCTTC.